A single TCR beta chain is shown here with its context. Germline assignment: CDR1 MDHEN and CDR2 SYDVKM. Unmatched junction bases numbered 7, after V lost 4 bases and J lost 9 bases. This CDR3 has 14 amino acids. The sample belongs to a study of cytomegalovirus exposure and HLA in healthy donors. Use of 60 Vbeta and 13 Jbeta primers characterized the PCR. Generated by immunoSEQ multiplex PCR, the TCRdb table keeps only in-frame clones and is missing some. The data contain over 80,000 clones, about 74% of them singletons. The sample was PBMCs. The sequence came from a man aged 40-49 years in good health and CMV-seronegative. The chain links TRBV28 to TRBJ1-5, with 9 bases lining up with TRBD1. The CDR3 DNA sequence: TGTGCCAGCAGTTGGACAGGGGACTTCAGGCCCCAGCATTTT. This encodes CASSWTGDFRPQHF.